This passage covers 27 T cell receptor beta chains from one sample sequenced in a study of shared clonotypes between healthy human individuals. Repertoires were generated with immunoSEQ multiplex PCR, while TCRdb's copy carries only in-frame clones and drops some. The sample shows hundreds of thousands of clones, approximately 96% of them seen only once. Naive CD8 cells lacked CD45RO, underwent positive selection for CCR7 and left out terminally differentiated effector memory CD45RA+ cells. Sequenced input: naive CD8+ T cells sorted from blood. The receptors were sampled from a woman aged 25-40 years in good health.

The CDR3, as DNA: TGTGCCAGCAGTTTATCGAGGCCAACGCTTCCGAATGAGCAGTTCTTC. It yields the protein CASSLSRPTLPNEQFF. The chain has TRBV27 and TRBJ2-1, with no clear D. This CDR3 comprises 16 residues. The germline V gene encodes CDR1 MNHEY and CDR2 SMNVEV (reference sequence). Trimming stripped 0 bases from V and 7 bases from J, with 16 bases between.

This clone came up a few times. J is TRBJ1-1 and V is TRBV27, with a possible D match to TRBD1 (6 bases). The CDR3 is 13 amino acids. The V gene lost 4 bases and the J gene lost 3 bases, with 9 bases spanning the gap. Germline V CDR1 and CDR2: MNHEY, SMNVEV (reference sequence). CDR3 DNA sequence: TGTGCCAGCAGTTATCAGGGGTACACTGAAGCTTTCTTT. This codes for CASSYQGYTEAFF.

This chain joins TRBV2 and TRBJ2-3; D remains unclear. The V gene's germline CDR1 is SNHLY and CDR2 FYNNEI. This CDR3 has 10 amino acids. V lost 6 bases and J lost 5, with 3 bases in between. The CDR3: CASRKDTQYF. In DNA form, the CDR3 reads TGTGCCAGCAGGAAAGATACGCAGTATTTT.

The V and J genes are TRBV28 and TRBJ2-7; D call uncertain. Trimming left V 5 bases short and J 5 bases short, with 16 bases between. This CDR3 spans 14 amino acids. Germline loops: CDR1 MDHEN, CDR2 SYDVKM. CDR3 sequence: CASSHRQWADEQYF. DNA of the CDR3: TGTGCCAGCAGTCATAGGCAGTGGGCCGACGAGCAGTACTTC.

The chain combines TRBV6-5 with TRBJ1-2; D unclear. V shed 6 bases and J shed 7 bases, with 18 bases lying between them. Germline CDR1 reads MNHEY; CDR2 reads SVGAGI. The CDR3 sequence is 14 residues long. This CDR3 reads CASSHGGFSSGYTF. DNA for the CDR3: TGTGCCAGCAGCCATGGCGGGTTTTCGAGTGGCTACACCTTC.

The CDR3 nucleotides read TGTGCCAGCAGCTCGGGGCTCTCCTACGAGCAGTACTTC. Amino acid sequence: CASSSGLSYEQYF. The chain has TRBV11-2 and TRBJ2-7, with D perhaps assigned TRBD1 or TRBD2 (5 bases each). This CDR3 is built from 13 residues. Trimming cost V 4 bases and J 0 bases, with 7 bases left between them. Germline V gene data show CDR1 as SGHAT and CDR2 as FQNNGV.

The chain recombines TRBV4-1 with TRBJ2-3, with D hard to call. CDR1 is MGHRA, CDR2 YSYEKL, per germline. Trimming cost V 1 base and J 2 bases, with 10 bases left between them. The CDR3 totals 15 residues. The CDR3 region has the DNA TGCGCCAGCAGCCAAGGGGCACCAAACACAGATACGCAGTATTTT. This sequence encodes CASSQGAPNTDTQYF.

The chain is built from TRBV15 and TRBJ2-2; 9 bases fit TRBD2. The CDR3 sequence is 15 residues long. Germline trimming cut 9 bases from V and 3 bases from J; bases unmatched to any gene: 8. The germline V gene has CDR1 LNHNV and CDR2 YYDKDF (reference sequence). The CDR3 DNA follows: TGTGCCACTGGGAACCTAGCGGGACACACCGGGGAGCTGTTTTTT. Amino acids: CATGNLAGHTGELFF.

This clone appeared once. This chain joins TRBV5-3 and TRBJ1-1; D is unresolved. TRBV5-3 is known as an ORF, though its function is uncertain. V was cut by 4 bases and J by 0 bases, with 4 bases left in between. There are 12 residues in the CDR3. The CDR3 loop reads CARSNMNTEAFF. The CDR3 DNA follows: TGTGCCAGAAGCAACATGAACACTGAAGCTTTCTTT.

The gene calls are TRBV28 and TRBJ1-2; maybe TRBD1 (5 bases). From germline, CDR1 is MDHEN and CDR2 SYDVKM. The CDR3 is made up of 14 amino acids. V lost 3 bases to trimming and J lost 2 bases, with 10 bases between them. CDR3 sequence: CASSFGGLNYGYTF. The CDR3 region has the DNA TGTGCCAGCAGTTTCGGGGGTTTAAACTATGGCTACACCTTC.

The rearrangement links TRBV28 to TRBJ2-1; D gene uncertain. The germline gives CDR1 MDHEN, CDR2 SYDVKM. The ends were cut back, 2 bases at V and 7 bases at J, with 6 bases in the middle. The CDR3 length is 12 residues. The CDR3 region has the DNA TGTGCCAGCAGTTTAGCGCTGAATGAGCAGTTCTTC. This translates into CASSLALNEQFF.

As to this clone: The sample carries other DNA sequences with the same CDR3. The J gene is TRBJ2-1, the V gene TRBV4-1; D not resolved. CDR3 size: 15 residues. Germline V gene data show CDR1 as MGHRA and CDR2 as YSYEKL. Trimming removed 1 base from V and 0 bases from J, with 7 bases in between. This chain's CDR3 is CASSQAGGSYNEQFF. For the CDR3, the DNA is TGCGCCAGCAGCCAAGCGGGCGGCTCCTACAATGAGCAGTTCTTC.

V is TRBV15 and J is TRBJ1-5; TRBD1 aligns across 8 bases. Germline V lookup: CDR1 LNHNV, CDR2 YYDKDF (reference sequence). V gave up 5 bases and J gave up 0 bases; unmatched junction bases: 15. This CDR3 contains 19 residues. CDR3 sequence reads: CATSARQGRTVGSNQPQHF. In nucleotides, the CDR3 is TGTGCCACCAGCGCTCGACAGGGGAGGACTGTGGGTAGCAATCAGCCCCAGCATTTT.

This chain uses TRBV27 with TRBJ1-1; D gene uncertain. Trimming removed 8 bases at V and 1 base at J, with 14 bases between. The CDR3 loop spans 14 amino acids. The germline gives CDR1 MNHEY, CDR2 SMNVEV (reference sequence). The CDR3 DNA reads TGTGCCAGCCATCACTTAAACCGGAACACTGAAGCTTTCTTT. This codes for CASHHLNRNTEAFF.

This clone was counted a single time. The chain employs TRBV9 and TRBJ2-5; no clear D. The CDR3 loop spans 13 amino acids. Germline values: CDR1 SGDLS, CDR2 YYNGEE. Trimming shortened V by 2 bases and J by 0 bases, and 5 bases separated the two germline ends. CDR3 DNA: TGTGCCAGCAGCGTTGACCACCAAGAGACCCAGTACTTC. Translated, it gives CASSVDHQETQYF.

This clone came up once. The V call is TRBV11-3, the J call TRBJ2-5; D ambiguous. This CDR3 has 14 residues. Germline V lookup: CDR1 SGHNT, CDR2 YENEEA. Trimming stripped 5 bases from V and 4 bases from J, with 14 bases between. Here the CDR3 DNA reads TGTGCCAGCAGCCCGAACATTAAGGGAGAGACCCAGTACTTC. Protein sequence: CASSPNIKGETQYF. Complete variable domain (other parts from reference TRBV11-3 and TRBJ2-5): EAGVVQSPRYKIIEKKQPVAFWCNPISGHNTLYWYLQNLGQGPELLIRYENEEAVDDSQLPKDRFSAERLKGVDSTLKIQPAELGDSAVYLCASSPNIKGETQYFGPGTRLLVL.

This chain uses TRBV28 with TRBJ2-1; D is uncertain. Looked up from germline, CDR1 is MDHEN and CDR2 is SYDVKM. The V end lost 6 bases, the J end lost 0 bases, and 6 bases lay between the germline ends. CDR3 length: 13 residues. CDR3 in amino acids: CASRTSSYNEQFF. The CDR3 DNA reads TGTGCCAGCAGAACGAGCTCCTACAATGAGCAGTTCTTC.

This chain joins TRBV30 and TRBJ2-2; no clear D gene. The germline V and J ends were trimmed by 5 bases and 8 bases, with 9 bases remaining between them. Germline V gene lookup returns CDR1 GTSNPN and CDR2 SVGIG (reference sequence). The CDR3 covers 11 residues. DNA of the CDR3: TGTGCCTGGGGGGATTTAGGGGAGCTGTTTTTT. Protein product: CAWGDLGELFF.

DNA for the CDR3: TGTGCCAGCAGCTTCAGGGACCCGTATGAGCAGTACTTC. Residues: CASSFRDPYEQYF. This chain uses TRBV7-9 with TRBJ2-7; the D call may be TRBD1 or TRBD2 (5 bases each). The germline V gene encodes CDR1 SEHNR and CDR2 FQNEAQ (reference sequence). The V gene lost 3 bases and the J gene lost 7 bases, with 13 bases spanning the gap. The CDR3 extends over 13 amino acids.

The J gene is TRBJ2-1, the V gene TRBV27, with 11 nucleotides matching TRBD1. The ends lost 6 bases at V and 7 bases at J; junction bases unmatched: 8. Germline V lookup: CDR1 MNHEY, CDR2 SMNVEV (reference sequence). This CDR3 is built from 15 residues. CDR3 residues: CASSPGTGGKNEQFF. Written as DNA, the CDR3 is TGTGCCAGCAGCCCGGGGACAGGGGGTAAGAATGAGCAGTTCTTC.

This clone has a single count. The chain couples TRBV10-3 to TRBJ2-3; D gene ambiguous. This CDR3 contains 14 residues. The germline V gene encodes CDR1 ENHRY and CDR2 SYGVKD. Trimming removed 8 bases from V and 0 bases from J, with 12 bases in between. The CDR3 is CAISKGTSTDTQYF. CDR3 DNA: TGTGCCATCTCCAAGGGAACTAGCACAGATACGCAGTATTTT.

The chain couples TRBV13 to TRBJ1-1; D is possibly TRBD1 (5 bases). The V end was cut by 3 bases, the J end by 4 bases, with 15 bases between. The germline CDR1 and CDR2 sequences are PRHDT and FYEKMQ (reference sequence). The CDR3 sequence is 15 residues long. The CDR3: CASSFHGAGLTEAFF. Here the CDR3 DNA reads TGTGCCAGCAGCTTCCACGGTGCAGGGCTCACTGAAGCTTTCTTT.

V gene TRBV5-1 combines with J gene TRBJ2-7; 7 bases are a match to TRBD2. Germline V gene data show CDR1 as SGHRS and CDR2 as YFSETQ. Trimming cost V 4 bases and J 8 bases; bases outside gene matches: 15. This CDR3 has 15 amino acids. The CDR3 loop is CASSPEALADNKQYF. The CDR3 nucleotides are TGCGCCAGCAGCCCGGAAGCCCTAGCGGATAACAAGCAGTACTTC.

With regard to this clone: In the same sample, other DNA sequences code for this CDR3. The chain couples TRBV7-9 to TRBJ2-7; D uncertain. V lost 0 bases and J 5 bases, leaving 5 bases between the germline ends. Germline V CDR1 and CDR2: SEHNR, FQNEAQ (reference sequence). The CDR3 has 12 residues. The CDR3 is CASSLATDEQYF. The CDR3 DNA sequence: TGTGCCAGCAGCTTAGCTACGGACGAGCAGTACTTC.

The chain uses TRBV4-1 and TRBJ1-6; no firm D call. This CDR3 contains 15 residues. The germline CDR1 and CDR2 sequences are MGHRA and YSYEKL. Deletions cut 0 bases from V and 8 bases from J, with 11 bases between. The CDR3 DNA sequence: TGCGCCAGCAGCCAAGACAGCGGGGAATATTCACCCCTCCACTTT. Protein sequence: CASSQDSGEYSPLHF.

The chain employs TRBV5-1 and TRBJ1-5; 7 bases match TRBD1. The CDR3 has 16 residues. The J segment lost 5 bases and the V segment lost 1 base, leaving 9 bases of the junction unmatched. CDR1 and CDR2 (germline): SGHRS, YFSETQ. In DNA form, the CDR3 reads TGCGCCAGCAGCTTGTCGGGGACAGAACCATATCAGCCCCAGCATTTT. Its translation: CASSLSGTEPYQPQHF.

The chain recombines TRBV6-6 with TRBJ2-7; 8 bases are a match to TRBD1. This CDR3 contains 14 residues. Germline V lookup: CDR1 MNHNY, CDR2 SVGAGI (reference sequence). The V and J ends lost 2 bases and 4 bases, in that order; junction bases with no gene match: 4. CDR3 residues: CASSYQGAGYEQYF. DNA of the CDR3: TGTGCCAGCAGTTACCAGGGGGCGGGATACGAGCAGTACTTC.